Presented here are 22 T cell receptor beta chains from one specimen sequenced in a study of blood T cell repertoires in COVID-19. The assay was immunoSEQ multiplex PCR, and TCRdb's table has in-frame clones only and misses some. This table holds 20,000 or so clones, almost 85% found once. The source material was peripheral blood. The receptors were sampled from a man older than 75 with acute or convalescent COVID-19.

The chain has TRBV7-8 and TRBJ2-3; 12 positions match TRBD1. Germline assignment: CDR1 SGHVS and CDR2 FQNEAQ. CDR3 length: 17 amino acids. The V gene end was trimmed by 6 bases and the J gene end by 0 bases; junction bases not matched to a gene: 7. The CDR3 nucleotides are TGTGCCAGCAGTTTACGGGACAGGGGGCAGAGCACAGATACGCAGTATTTT. Translated: CASSLRDRGQSTDTQYF.

In its sample, this clone was seen a few times. The chain couples TRBV30 to TRBJ1-3, with unresolved D. The germline gives CDR1 GTSNPN, CDR2 SVGIG (reference sequence). The V end was cut by 2 bases, the J end by 0 bases, with 11 bases between. CDR3 size: 15 residues. The CDR3 bases are TGTGCCTGGAGTTTGCGCAGGTCCTCTGGAAACACCATATATTTT. Protein product: CAWSLRRSSGNTIYF.

This rearrangement joins TRBV23-1 to TRBJ1-6, with 7 nucleotides matching TRBD1. TRBV23-1 is an ORF, with its function uncertain. This CDR3 has 15 residues. The V and J ends lost 0 bases and 9 bases, in that order; junction bases with no gene match: 5. CDR3 loop: CASSQSEQGCSPLHF. The CDR3 coding sequence is TGCGCCAGCAGTCAATCAGAACAGGGGTGTTCACCCCTCCACTTT.

The chain combines TRBV28 with TRBJ1-1; D possibly corresponds to TRBD1 (6 bases). The CDR3 loop spans 12 amino acids. The V end was cut by 3 bases, the J end by 7 bases, with 9 bases between. CDR1 is MDHEN, CDR2 SYDVKM, per germline. The CDR3 bases are TGTGCCAGCAGTTTTGAAGGGGGTGAAGCTTTCTTT. This sequence encodes CASSFEGGEAFF.

The chain couples TRBV4-2 to TRBJ2-1; D possibly corresponds to TRBD1 (6 bases). V was pared by 4 bases and J by 0 bases, with 13 bases between. This CDR3 is 16 amino acids long. CDR1 LGHNA and CDR2 YNFKEQ come from the germline V gene. The chain's CDR3 is CASSRQQGTSYNEQFF. In nucleotides, the CDR3 is TGTGCCAGCAGCCGGCAACAGGGTACCTCCTACAATGAGCAGTTCTTC.

The chain recombines TRBV15 with TRBJ1-2; TRBD1 matches 7 bases. CDR1 LNHNV and CDR2 YYDKDF come from the germline V gene (reference sequence). This CDR3 is 17 amino acids long. The J segment lost 4 bases and the V segment lost 5 bases, leaving 16 bases of the junction unmatched. CDR3 sequence: CATSGLDRPDLSYGYTF. CDR3 DNA sequence: TGTGCCACCAGCGGTTTGGACAGGCCTGACTTGAGCTATGGCTACACCTTC.

The rearrangement links TRBV2 to TRBJ1-5; possibly TRBD1 for D (5 bases). V lost 6 bases and J 5 bases, leaving 17 bases between the germline ends. The CDR3 loop spans 15 amino acids. Germline CDR1 reads SNHLY; CDR2 reads FYNNEI. The DNA for the CDR3 is TGTGCCAGCAGGGCCGGGACTCAGCAATATCAGCCCCAGCATTTT. Its translation is CASRAGTQQYQPQHF.

The CDR3, as DNA: TGTGCCAGCAGCTTAGACAGTAACTATGGCTACACCTTC. Protein sequence: CASSLDSNYGYTF. This chain uses TRBV11-1 with TRBJ1-2; D is undetermined. The CDR3 contains 13 residues. CDR1 and CDR2 from the germline V gene are SGHAT and FQDESV (reference sequence). Trimming pared 1 base from V and 1 base from J, leaving 4 bases between.

For the CDR3, the DNA is TGTGCCAGCAGCTCGGGACAGGGGGCGGGGGCTGAAGCTTTCTTT. This codes for CASSSGQGAGAEAFF. This rearrangement joins TRBV5-4 to TRBJ1-1; 12 bases align to TRBD1. The junction had 6 bases not matched to a gene; V was cut back by 3 bases and J by 6 bases. The CDR3 contains 15 residues. The germline V gene encodes CDR1 SGHNT and CDR2 YYREEE (reference sequence).

The chain recombines TRBV19 with TRBJ2-2; 8 nucleotides align to TRBD1. The V gene's germline CDR1 is LNHDA and CDR2 SQIVND (reference sequence). V lost 10 bases, J lost 4 bases, and 8 bases stayed unmatched. This CDR3 has 14 residues. CDR3: CATRQGMGTGELFF. The CDR3 coding sequence is TGTGCCACTCGACAGGGGATGGGCACCGGGGAGCTGTTTTTT.

This clone was picked up one time. The chain has TRBV6-1 and TRBJ2-4; possibly TRBD2 for D (6 bases). Trimming removed 3 bases from V and 8 bases from J, with 14 bases in between. The length of the CDR3 is 14 residues. CDR1 is MNHNS, CDR2 SASEGT, per germline. CDR3 bases: TGTGCCAGCAGTGACGCTAGGAGGGCGGACATTCAGTACTTC. Translation gives CASSDARRADIQYF.

The genes are TRBV11-2 and TRBJ2-2, with unresolved D. The V gene's germline CDR1 is SGHAT and CDR2 FQNNGV. The CDR3 sequence is 14 residues long. Trimming stripped 5 bases from V and 2 bases from J, with 9 bases between. This CDR3 reads CASSPLSNTGELFF. DNA of the CDR3: TGTGCCAGCAGCCCCCTTTCCAACACCGGGGAGCTGTTTTTT.

The table lists this clone with a count of one. The chain couples TRBV6-2 or TRBV6-3 to TRBJ1-2; 9 nucleotides agree with TRBD1. The CDR3 spans 14 residues. In germline, CDR1 is MNHEY, CDR2 SVGEGT. V was clipped by 5 bases and J by 5 bases; unmatched bases: 6. The CDR3 nucleotides read TGTGCCAGCAGTACCGGACAGGGGATATATGGCTACACCTTC. Residues: CASSTGQGIYGYTF.

V is TRBV10-3 and J is TRBJ2-1, with D possibly TRBD2 on 7 matching bases. Germline CDR1 ENHRY, CDR2 SYGVKD. The CDR3 contains 14 residues. V was trimmed by 2 bases and J by 9 bases, leaving 14 bases between them. CDR3: CAISERGGRGEQFF. CDR3 DNA sequence: TGTGCCATCAGTGAGAGGGGGGGCCGGGGTGAGCAGTTCTTC.

This sequence joins TRBV6-4 and TRBJ1-2; 7 nucleotides agree with TRBD1. The germline gives CDR1 MRHNA, CDR2 SNTAGT. The CDR3 consists of 14 residues. J lost 7 bases, V lost 6 bases, and 11 bases had no gene match. The DNA for the CDR3 is TGTGCCAGCAGGGATTCCGACAGGGCCTCTGGCTACACCTTC. Its translation is CASRDSDRASGYTF.

This chain uses TRBV7-2 with TRBJ1-5; D remains ambiguous. V shed 0 bases and J shed 4 bases, with 10 bases lying between them. The CDR3 runs to 15 residues. CDR1 is SGHTA and CDR2 is FQGNSA in the germline V gene. This chain's CDR3 is CASSLASTSNQPQHF. DNA of the CDR3: TGTGCCAGCAGCTTAGCTTCCACATCTAATCAGCCCCAGCATTTT.

This clone was picked up one time. The chain recombines TRBV14 with TRBJ1-2; D is unclear. Germline lookup yields CDR1 SGHDN and CDR2 FVKESK. The CDR3 is 17 amino acids. Trimming pared 2 bases from V and 0 bases from J, leaving 16 bases between. The CDR3 sequence: CASSQSGRNSANYGYTF. CDR3 coding DNA: TGTGCCAGCAGCCAAAGTGGGCGAAACTCAGCTAACTATGGCTACACCTTC.

This chain connects TRBV6-5 to TRBJ1-2; D ambiguous. V dropped 2 bases and J dropped 8 bases, with 6 bases sitting between them. The CDR3 contains 11 residues. Germline values: CDR1 MNHEY, CDR2 SVGAGI. The CDR3 loop is CASSYALGYTF. In DNA form, the CDR3 reads TGTGCCAGCAGTTACGCCCTAGGCTACACCTTC.

V usage is TRBV9 and J usage is TRBJ1-2; D uncertain. Per germline, CDR1 SGDLS and CDR2 YYNGEE. Between the trimmed V and J ends, which lost 1 base and 5 bases, there was a span of 15 bases. This CDR3 is 15 amino acids long. CDR3 DNA: TGTGCCAGCAGCGTATACGAGGGCCCCAGTTATGGCTACACCTTC. Protein sequence: CASSVYEGPSYGYTF.

The chain couples TRBV7-2 to TRBJ2-1; 10 nucleotides agree with TRBD2. The germline gives CDR1 SGHTA, CDR2 FQGNSA. The CDR3 runs to 17 residues. V was pared by 4 bases and J by 8 bases, with 14 bases of the junction left unmatched. The CDR3 loop is CASSYRGSGGGRDEQFF. In DNA form, the CDR3 reads TGTGCCAGCAGCTATCGGGGCAGCGGGGGGGGCCGGGATGAGCAGTTCTTC.

The genes are TRBV7-2 and TRBJ2-1, with a weak D call TRBD1 (6 bases). V was trimmed by 1 base and J by 4 bases, leaving 11 bases between them. CDR3 length: 15 amino acids. Germline-derived CDR1 and CDR2 are SGHTA and FQGNSA. This chain's CDR3 is CASSLGGGRYNEQFF. CDR3 coding DNA: TGTGCCAGCAGCTTAGGAGGGGGACGGTACAATGAGCAGTTCTTC.

The chain carries TRBV19 and TRBJ1-1; TRBD1 matches at 8 bases. With 6 bases clipped from V and 5 bases from J, the junction kept 8 bases outside the gene matches. The CDR3 totals 14 residues. Per the germline V gene, CDR1 is LNHDA and CDR2 is SQIVND (reference sequence). The CDR3 DNA reads as TGTGCCAGTAGGCCGGGACAGGAGGGGACTGAAGCTTTCTTT. It encodes CASRPGQEGTEAFF.